This T cell receptor (beta chain) was sequenced during a study of cytomegalovirus exposure and HLA in healthy donors. General study points: Presence/absence comparisons presumed near-even sequencing depth among donors. CMV serostatus was the sole immune exposure data available. Previously analyzed data showed that most TCR beta V segments were productive at a frequency of about 87% or about 30%.

The PCR had 60 Vbeta and 13 Jbeta primers. Generated by immunoSEQ multiplex PCR, the TCRdb table keeps only in-frame clones and is missing some. Of around 110,000 clones in the sample, 60% to 80% were seen once. The CDR3 sequence is 16 residues long. Trimming shortened V by 6 bases and J by 3 bases, and 21 bases separated the two germline ends. Germline CDR1 MDHEN, CDR2 SYDVKM. This clone was detected once. Antigen unknown. The rearrangement uses TRBV28 and TRBJ2-7, with D possibly TRBD1 on 6 matching bases. The specimen was PBMCs. This clonotype originated in a man aged 18 to 35 in good health and CMV-seronegative. The DNA of the CDR3 is TGTGCCAGCAGCCCTCTGGCCAGGGGCAGGAACTACGAGCAGTACTTC. Amino acids: CASSPLARGRNYEQYF.